This TCR beta chain was identified in a study of T cells in localized non-small cell lung cancer. Study-wide points: In adjacent lung, a median roughly 60 of the top 100 tumor clones were found.

The CDR3 sequence is 12 residues long. CDR1 is MNHNY and CDR2 is SVGAGI in the germline V gene (reference sequence). V was shortened by 8 bases and J by 5 bases, with 12 bases between the two germline ends. Profiling relied on immunoSEQ multiplex PCR, and the TCRdb table lists in-frame clones only, not all of them. The repertoire consists of roughly 36,000 clones, with roughly 80% occurring once and the leading ten covering about 37%. Note on this clone: Its antigen is undetermined.

The chain couples TRBV6-6 to TRBJ2-5; no clear D gene. The sample in question was PBMCs, obtained before any cancer treatment. The source of this sequence is a woman aged 40 to 75 with stage II squamous cell lung carcinoma. In DNA, the CDR3 is TGTGCCAGCCGAAGAAGTTTGGAGACCCAGTACTTC. Its protein product is CASRRSLETQYF.